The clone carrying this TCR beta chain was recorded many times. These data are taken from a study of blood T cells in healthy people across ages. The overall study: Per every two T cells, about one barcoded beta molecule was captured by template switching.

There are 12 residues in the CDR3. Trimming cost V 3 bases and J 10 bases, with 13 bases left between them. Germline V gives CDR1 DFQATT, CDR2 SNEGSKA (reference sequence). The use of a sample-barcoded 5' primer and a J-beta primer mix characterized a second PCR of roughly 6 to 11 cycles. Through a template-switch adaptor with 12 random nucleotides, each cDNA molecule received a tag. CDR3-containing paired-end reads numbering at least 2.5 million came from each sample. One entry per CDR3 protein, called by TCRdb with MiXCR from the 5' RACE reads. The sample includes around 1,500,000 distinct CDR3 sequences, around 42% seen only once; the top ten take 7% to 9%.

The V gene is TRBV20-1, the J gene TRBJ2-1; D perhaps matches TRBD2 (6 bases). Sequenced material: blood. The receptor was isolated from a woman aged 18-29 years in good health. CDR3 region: CSASHSGVEQFF. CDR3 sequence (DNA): TGCAGTGCTAGCCACTCGGGAGTGGAGCAGTTCTTC.